The 22 T cell receptor beta chains presented below share a single source sample, sequenced in a study of identical twins. Via MiXCR, TCRdb re-called the 5' RACE reads, giving one row per CDR3 protein. The data contain fewer than 650,000 distinct CDR3 sequences, around 7.4% of them singletons. The same data also went into a second study, on yellow fever vaccine responses in identical twins.

The material sequenced was PBMCs. These receptors were collected from a young woman in good health.

The J gene is TRBJ2-5, the V gene TRBV20-1; 8 bases are shared with TRBD1. CDR3 length equals 13 residues. Germline V gene lookup returns CDR1 DFQATT and CDR2 SNEGSKA (reference sequence). With V trimmed by 6 bases and J by 5 bases, 8 bases remained unmatched. CDR3 protein: CSATRGRGETQYF. In DNA form, the CDR3 reads TGCAGTGCCACCAGGGGGCGCGGGGAGACCCAGTACTTC.

This clonotype showed up many times. CDR3 in DNA: TGCGCCAGCAGTCACTCTAGCGGCACAGATACGCAGTATTTT. This encodes CASSHSSGTDTQYF. This sequence joins TRBV4-1 and TRBJ2-3; D is perhaps TRBD2 (6 bases). CDR3 length equals 14 residues. Deletions cut 6 bases from V and 1 base from J, with 11 bases between. Germline V gene sequence: CDR1 MGHRA, CDR2 YSYEKL.

This clonotype was recorded a few times. The chain has TRBV12-3 or TRBV12-4 and TRBJ2-7; D call uncertain. The ends were cut back, 3 bases at V and 6 bases at J, with 9 bases in the middle. This CDR3 has 12 amino acids. The CDR3 spells CASSFSLSEQYF. CDR3 nucleotide sequence: TGTGCCAGCAGTTTTTCTTTGTCCGAGCAGTACTTC.

The chain joins TRBV5-8 to TRBJ2-4, with a possible D match to TRBD1 (5 bases). Germline loops: CDR1 SGHTS, CDR2 YDEGEE. The CDR3 covers 17 residues. V lost 0 bases and J 0 bases, leaving 13 bases between the germline ends. The CDR3 DNA sequence: TGTGCCAGCAGCTTGGCAGGGCGGATTCTAGCCAAAAACATTCAGTACTTC. Amino acids: CASSLAGRILAKNIQYF.

This clonotype was counted ten times or more. V gene TRBV5-1 combines with J gene TRBJ2-1; D not resolved. The ends were cut back, 4 bases at V and 4 bases at J, with 9 bases in the middle. The CDR3 sequence is 13 residues long. Germline values: CDR1 SGHRS, CDR2 YFSETQ. CDR3 bases: TGCGCCAGCAGCCCAACCTATTACAATGAGCAGTTCTTC. This gives the protein CASSPTYYNEQFF.

This clonotype was picked up many times. The chain recombines TRBV10-1 with TRBJ2-3, with a possible D match to TRBD2 (6 bases). Germline V gene lookup returns CDR1 WNHNN and CDR2 SYGVQD (reference sequence). This CDR3 spans 15 amino acids. Trimming stripped 6 bases from V and 1 base from J, with 14 bases between. CDR3 protein: CASRASWEGTDTQYF. The DNA of the CDR3 is TGCGCCAGCAGAGCCTCATGGGAGGGCACAGATACGCAGTATTTT.

The rearrangement links TRBV10-3 to TRBJ2-4, with D perhaps TRBD2 (7 bases). The ends were cut back, 6 bases at V and 8 bases at J, with 17 bases in the middle. The CDR3 runs to 14 residues. The germline V gene encodes CDR1 ENHRY and CDR2 SYGVKD. DNA for the CDR3: TGTGCCATCAGCGGCCGGGGGGCAAGCGACATTCAGTACTTC. Translated: CAISGRGASDIQYF.

The sample holds a few counts of this clonotype. The V and J genes are TRBV3-1 and TRBJ2-2; a possible D gene is TRBD2 (5 bases). CDR1 LGHDT and CDR2 YNNKEL come from the germline V gene (reference sequence). This CDR3 has 16 amino acids. V was cut by 3 bases and J by 0 bases, with 11 bases left in between. The CDR3 DNA is TGTGCCAGCAGCCAGGAGGAGCTGGCGAACACCGGGGAGCTGTTTTTT. It is translated as CASSQEELANTGELFF.

This clonotype was seen at least ten times. The V gene is TRBV5-5, the J gene TRBJ1-1; D is ambiguous. V gave up 0 bases and J gave up 1 base, with 7 bases separating them. CDR3 length: 14 amino acids. The germline V gene encodes CDR1 SGHKS and CDR2 YYEKEE (reference sequence). CDR3 DNA sequence: TGTGCCAGCAGCTTGGCCGGGAAGAACACTGAAGCTTTCTTT. Its translation: CASSLAGKNTEAFF.

This clonotype was found many times. V and J are TRBV11-1 and TRBJ2-6; possible D gene TRBD1, 5 bases. V lost 4 bases to trimming and J lost 0 bases, with 16 bases between them. The V gene's germline CDR1 is SGHAT and CDR2 FQDESV (reference sequence). The CDR3 is 18 residues long. The CDR3 DNA is TGTGCCAGCAGCTCCATAGGGGCAGGCCTCTCTGGGGCCAACGTCCTGACTTTC. Protein product: CASSSIGAGLSGANVLTF.

This clonotype was counted between two and nine times. The chain has TRBV6-1 and TRBJ1-1; TRBD1 matches at 7 bases. This CDR3 is built from 15 residues. Trimming cost V 6 bases and J 3 bases; bases outside gene matches: 10. Germline lookup yields CDR1 MNHNS and CDR2 SASEGT. The CDR3 sequence: CASSPDRVVYTEAFF. In DNA form, the CDR3 reads TGTGCCAGCAGCCCCGACAGGGTGGTTTACACTGAAGCTTTCTTT.

This clonotype was found many times. The CDR3 spells CSVEGGDTDTQYF. The CDR3 DNA is TGCAGCGTTGAAGGCGGGGACACAGATACGCAGTATTTT. The chain employs TRBV29-1 and TRBJ2-3; D possibly corresponds to TRBD2 (6 bases). With 1 base removed from V and 2 bases from J, the gap between germline ends came to 7 bases. The germline gives CDR1 SQVTM, CDR2 ANQGSEA. The CDR3 is made up of 13 amino acids.

This clonotype was counted a few times. V usage is TRBV20-1 and J usage is TRBJ2-4; 14 nucleotides agree with TRBD2. CDR3 size: 13 residues. V was clipped by 5 bases and J by 8 bases; unmatched bases: 2. In germline, CDR1 is DFQATT, CDR2 SNEGSKA (reference sequence). CDR3 DNA: TGCAGTGCTCCGGGACTAGCGGGGGACATTCAGTACTTC. Amino acid sequence: CSAPGLAGDIQYF.

The chain employs TRBV3-1 and TRBJ2-1; D ambiguous. V lost 4 bases, J lost 3 bases, and 7 bases lay in between. CDR1 and CDR2 from the germline V gene are LGHDT and YNNKEL (reference sequence). The CDR3 is 13 amino acids. For the CDR3, the DNA is TGTGCCAGCAGCCGACATGGCTACAATGAGCAGTTCTTC. Encoded protein: CASSRHGYNEQFF.

This clonotype was seen a few times. This rearrangement joins TRBV20-1 to TRBJ1-1; D remains ambiguous. The CDR3 runs 14 residues. The germline gives CDR1 DFQATT, CDR2 SNEGSKA (reference sequence). The V gene lost 0 bases and the J gene lost 7 bases, with 15 bases spanning the gap. In DNA, the CDR3 is TGCAGTGCTAGAGAAGGCGTGGTGGCGGGTGAAGCTTTCTTT. The encoded protein is CSAREGVVAGEAFF.

A few counts support this clonotype. The chain joins TRBV3-1 to TRBJ2-5; 7 nucleotides agree with TRBD1. The germline V gene has CDR1 LGHDT and CDR2 YNNKEL (reference sequence). The CDR3 is 13 residues long. V dropped 2 bases and J dropped 5; count of bases not matched to a gene: 2. CDR3 region: CASSQRGQETQYF. CDR3 nucleotides: TGTGCCAGCAGCCAAAGGGGGCAGGAGACCCAGTACTTC.

A note on this clonotype: At one boundary the junction diverges from the germline segment, which might be a read error. The gene calls are TRBV5-1 and TRBJ1-1; TRBD1 aligns across 9 bases. Germline V gene data show CDR1 as SGHRS and CDR2 as YFSETQ. The CDR3 spans 15 residues. CDR3 nucleotides: TGCACCAGCAGCCCAAGGACAGGGGTGAACACTGAAGCTTTCTTT. Its protein product is CTSSPRTGVNTEAFF. Full variable domain (outside the CDR3, taken from reference TRBV5-1 and TRBJ1-1): KAGVTQTPRYLIKTRGQQVTLSCSPISGHRSVSWYQQTPGQGLQFLFEYFSETQRNKGNFPGRFSGRQFSNSRSEMNVSTLELGDSALYLCTSSPRTGVNTEAFFGQGTRLTVV.

This clonotype was seen a few times. The V gene is TRBV12-3 or TRBV12-4, the J gene TRBJ1-5, with a weak D call TRBD1 (6 bases). CDR3 size: 15 residues. V lost 3 bases and J 1 base, leaving 10 bases between the germline ends. As DNA, the CDR3 is TGTGCCAGCAGTTTTTTAGGACAGAGCAATCAGCCCCAGCATTTT. Translating it yields CASSFLGQSNQPQHF.

A few counts support this clonotype. This chain uses TRBV20-1 with TRBJ2-5, with TRBD2 as a possible D gene (6 bases). Looked up from germline, CDR1 is DFQATT and CDR2 is SNEGSKA (reference sequence). This CDR3 spans 16 amino acids. Trimming took 1 base from V and 1 from J, leaving 16 bases between them. DNA of the CDR3: TGCAGTGCTAGAGCTTACGAGGACTATATCCAAGAGACCCAGTACTTC. The encoded protein is CSARAYEDYIQETQYF.

This clonotype was observed many times. The V call is TRBV20-1, the J call TRBJ1-2, with D tentatively TRBD1 (6 bases). Germline V gives CDR1 DFQATT, CDR2 SNEGSKA (reference sequence). CDR3 length equals 15 residues. V gave up 4 bases and J gave up 4 bases, with 19 bases separating them. The CDR3 is CSATDIRGSSYGYTF. The CDR3, as DNA: TGCAGTGCTACCGACATCAGGGGATCATCCTATGGCTACACCTTC.

Concerning this clonotype itself: A read error is possible here, since a much larger clone lies one base away. Here the CDR3 reads CASSAYRDGAYEQYF. In DNA form, the CDR3 reads TGTGCCAGCAGTGCATACCGGGACGGGGCCTACGAGCAGTACTTC. This chain connects TRBV28 to TRBJ2-7; D assignment may be TRBD1 or TRBD2 (5 bases each). Germline assignment: CDR1 MDHEN and CDR2 SYDVKM. The V end was cut by 5 bases, the J end by 2 bases, with 16 bases between. The CDR3 is 15 amino acids.

The V and J genes are TRBV4-1 and TRBJ1-2, with D unclear. Germline values: CDR1 MGHRA, CDR2 YSYEKL. The ends were cut back, 2 bases at V and 7 bases at J, with 14 bases in the middle. The CDR3 totals 14 residues. The CDR3 bases are TGCGCCAGCAGCCAAACCAGGCTCCGTGGTGGCTACACCTTC. It translates to CASSQTRLRGGYTF.